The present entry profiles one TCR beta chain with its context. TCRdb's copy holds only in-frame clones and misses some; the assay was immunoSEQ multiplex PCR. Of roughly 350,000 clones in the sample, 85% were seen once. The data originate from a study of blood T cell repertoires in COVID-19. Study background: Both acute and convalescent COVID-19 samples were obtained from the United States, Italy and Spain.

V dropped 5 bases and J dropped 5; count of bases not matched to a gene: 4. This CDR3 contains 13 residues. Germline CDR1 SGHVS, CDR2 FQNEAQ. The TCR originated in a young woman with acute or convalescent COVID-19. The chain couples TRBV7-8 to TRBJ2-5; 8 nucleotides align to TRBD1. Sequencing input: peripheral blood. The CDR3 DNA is TGTGCCAGCAGCATGGACAGGGTCGAGACCCAGTACTTC. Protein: CASSMDRVETQYF.